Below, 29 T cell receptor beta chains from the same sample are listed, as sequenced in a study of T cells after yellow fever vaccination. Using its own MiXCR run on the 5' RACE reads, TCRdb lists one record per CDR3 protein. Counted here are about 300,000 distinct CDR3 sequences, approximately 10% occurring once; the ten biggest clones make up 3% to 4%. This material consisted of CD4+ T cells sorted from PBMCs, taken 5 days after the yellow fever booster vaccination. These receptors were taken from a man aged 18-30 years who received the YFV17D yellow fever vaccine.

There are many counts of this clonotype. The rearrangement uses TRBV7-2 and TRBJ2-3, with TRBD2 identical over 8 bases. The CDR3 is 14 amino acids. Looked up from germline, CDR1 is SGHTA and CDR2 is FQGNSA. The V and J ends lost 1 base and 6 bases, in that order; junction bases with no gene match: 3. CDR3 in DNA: TGTGCCAGCAGCTTAGGGGGCGGGGGGGATACGCAGTATTTT. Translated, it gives CASSLGGGGDTQYF.

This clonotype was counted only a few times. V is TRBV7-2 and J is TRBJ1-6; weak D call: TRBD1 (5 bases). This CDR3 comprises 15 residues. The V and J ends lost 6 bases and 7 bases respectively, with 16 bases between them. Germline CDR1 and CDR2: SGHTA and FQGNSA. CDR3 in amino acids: CASSTRGGLNSPLHF. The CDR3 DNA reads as TGTGCCAGCAGTACTAGGGGAGGGTTGAATTCACCCCTCCACTTT.

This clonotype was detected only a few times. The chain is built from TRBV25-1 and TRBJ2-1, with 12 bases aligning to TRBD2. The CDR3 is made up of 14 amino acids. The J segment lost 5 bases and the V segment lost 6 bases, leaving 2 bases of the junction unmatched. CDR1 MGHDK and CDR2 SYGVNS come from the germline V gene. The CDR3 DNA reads TGTGCCAGCAGACTAGCGGGGGGAGACAATGAGCAGTTCTTC. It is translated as CASRLAGGDNEQFF.

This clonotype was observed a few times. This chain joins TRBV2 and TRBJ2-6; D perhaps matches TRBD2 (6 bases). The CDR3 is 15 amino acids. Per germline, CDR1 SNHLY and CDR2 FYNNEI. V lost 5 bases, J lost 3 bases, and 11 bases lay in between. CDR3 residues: CASSYQGGGANVLTF. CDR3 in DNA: TGTGCCAGCAGTTACCAGGGAGGTGGGGCCAACGTCCTGACTTTC.

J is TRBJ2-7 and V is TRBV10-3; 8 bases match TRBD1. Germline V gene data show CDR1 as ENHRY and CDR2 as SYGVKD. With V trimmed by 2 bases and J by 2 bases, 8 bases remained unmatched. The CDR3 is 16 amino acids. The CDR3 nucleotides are TGTGCCATCAGTGAGGACAGGGGATTCGAGGCCTACGAGCAGTACTTC. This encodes CAISEDRGFEAYEQYF.

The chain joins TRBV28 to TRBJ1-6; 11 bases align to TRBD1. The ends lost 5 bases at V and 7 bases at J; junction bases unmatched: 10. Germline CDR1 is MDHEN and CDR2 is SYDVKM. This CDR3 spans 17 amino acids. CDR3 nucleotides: TGTGCCAGCAGTCCCCCCGGACAGGGGGCTTTGAATTCACCCCTCCACTTT. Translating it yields CASSPPGQGALNSPLHF.

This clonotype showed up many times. CDR3: CASSLDLGGGSSYNEQFF. CDR3 bases: TGTGCCAGCAGCTTAGATCTGGGGGGCGGGAGCTCCTACAATGAGCAGTTCTTC. This chain connects TRBV11-2 to TRBJ2-1, with D perhaps TRBD2 (7 bases). The CDR3 has 18 residues. V lost 0 bases, J lost 0 bases, and 15 bases lay in between. Germline V gene data show CDR1 as SGHAT and CDR2 as FQNNGV.

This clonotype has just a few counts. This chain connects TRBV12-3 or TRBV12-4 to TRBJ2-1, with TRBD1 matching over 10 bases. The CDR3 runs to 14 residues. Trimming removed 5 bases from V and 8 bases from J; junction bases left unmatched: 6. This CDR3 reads CASSPWTGGHEQFF. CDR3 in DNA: TGTGCCAGCAGTCCCTGGACAGGGGGACATGAGCAGTTCTTC.

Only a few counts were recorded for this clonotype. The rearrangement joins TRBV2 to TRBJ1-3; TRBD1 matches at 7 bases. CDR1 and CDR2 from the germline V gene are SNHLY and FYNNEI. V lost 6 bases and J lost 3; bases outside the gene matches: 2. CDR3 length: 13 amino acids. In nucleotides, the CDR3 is TGTGCCAGCAGCCGACAGGGTGGAAACACCATATATTTT. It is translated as CASSRQGGNTIYF.

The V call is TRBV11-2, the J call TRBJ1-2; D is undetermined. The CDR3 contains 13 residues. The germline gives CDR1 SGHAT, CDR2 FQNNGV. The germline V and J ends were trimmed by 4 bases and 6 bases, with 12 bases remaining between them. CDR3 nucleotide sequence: TGTGCCAGCAGCTCCCGGCTTAGCCATGGCTACACCTTC. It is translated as CASSSRLSHGYTF.

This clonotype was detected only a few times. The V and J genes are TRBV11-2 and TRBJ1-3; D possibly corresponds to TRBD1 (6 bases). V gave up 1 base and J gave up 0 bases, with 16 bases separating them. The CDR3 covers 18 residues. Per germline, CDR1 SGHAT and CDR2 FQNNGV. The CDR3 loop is CASSLGFGGQPSGNTIYF. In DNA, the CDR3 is TGTGCCAGCAGCTTAGGTTTCGGCGGACAGCCCTCTGGAAACACCATATATTTT.

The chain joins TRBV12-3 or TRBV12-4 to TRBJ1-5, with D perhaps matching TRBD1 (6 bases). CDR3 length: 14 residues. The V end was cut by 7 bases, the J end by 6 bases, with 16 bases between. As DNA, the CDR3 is TGTGCCAGCACCCCGGCGGGGGGCTTTCAGCCCCAGCATTTT. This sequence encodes CASTPAGGFQPQHF.

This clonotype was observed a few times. CDR3 protein: CASSLPRGSDTQYF. The CDR3, as DNA: TGCGCCAGCAGCTTGCCTCGTGGGTCAGATACGCAGTATTTT. The chain links TRBV5-1 to TRBJ2-3; no firm D call. This CDR3 is 14 amino acids long. Trimming pared 1 base from V and 4 bases from J, leaving 10 bases between. CDR1 is SGHRS, CDR2 YFSETQ, per germline.

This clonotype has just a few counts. CDR3 sequence reads: CASSYRQGSNTEAFF. The CDR3 DNA reads as TGTGCCAGCAGCTATAGACAGGGGTCAAACACTGAAGCTTTCTTT. The rearrangement uses TRBV7-2 and TRBJ1-1; 8 bases match TRBD1. The CDR3 totals 15 residues. The V gene end was trimmed by 4 bases and the J gene end by 2 bases; junction bases not matched to a gene: 6. Germline-derived CDR1 and CDR2 are SGHTA and FQGNSA.

The CDR3 bases are TGCAGTGCTAGCACAGGGTCGGGGAACACTGAAGCTTTCTTT. Residues: CSASTGSGNTEAFF. The chain uses TRBV20-1 and TRBJ1-1; TRBD1 might be the D (6 bases). The CDR3 has 14 residues. The V gene lost 3 bases and the J gene lost 1 base, with 12 bases spanning the gap. CDR1 and CDR2 (germline): DFQATT, SNEGSKA (reference sequence).

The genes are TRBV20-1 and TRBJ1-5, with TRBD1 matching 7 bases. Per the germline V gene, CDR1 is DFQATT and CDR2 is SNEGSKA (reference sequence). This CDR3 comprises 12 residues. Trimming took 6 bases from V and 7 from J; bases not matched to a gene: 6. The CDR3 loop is CSALTGVQPQHF. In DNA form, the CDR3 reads TGCAGTGCCCTTACAGGGGTACAGCCCCAGCATTTT.

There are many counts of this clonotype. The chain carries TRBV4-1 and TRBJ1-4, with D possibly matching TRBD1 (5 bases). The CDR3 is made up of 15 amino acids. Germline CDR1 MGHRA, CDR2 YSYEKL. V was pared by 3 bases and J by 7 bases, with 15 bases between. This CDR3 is CASSHFPGRGEKLFF. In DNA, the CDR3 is TGCGCCAGCAGCCACTTTCCGGGACGGGGTGAAAAACTGTTTTTT.

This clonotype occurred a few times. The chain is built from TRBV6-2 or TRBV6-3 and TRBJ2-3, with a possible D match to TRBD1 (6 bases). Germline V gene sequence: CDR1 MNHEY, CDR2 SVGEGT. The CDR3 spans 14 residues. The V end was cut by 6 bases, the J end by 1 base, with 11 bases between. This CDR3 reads CASRPQGGTDTQYF. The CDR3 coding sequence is TGTGCCAGCAGACCACAGGGCGGCACAGATACGCAGTATTTT.

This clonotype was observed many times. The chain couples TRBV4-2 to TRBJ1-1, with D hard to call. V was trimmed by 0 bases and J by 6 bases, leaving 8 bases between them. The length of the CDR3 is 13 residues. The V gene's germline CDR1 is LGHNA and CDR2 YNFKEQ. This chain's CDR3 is CASSQERGSEAFF. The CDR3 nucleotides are TGTGCCAGCAGCCAAGAACGGGGATCTGAAGCTTTCTTT.

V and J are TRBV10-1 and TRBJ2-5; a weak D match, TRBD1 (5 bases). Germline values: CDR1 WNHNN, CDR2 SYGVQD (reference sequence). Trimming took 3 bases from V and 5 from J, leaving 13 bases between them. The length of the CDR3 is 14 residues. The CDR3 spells CASSEGSGLETQYF. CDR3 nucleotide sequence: TGCGCCAGCAGTGAAGGATCAGGGTTGGAGACCCAGTACTTC.

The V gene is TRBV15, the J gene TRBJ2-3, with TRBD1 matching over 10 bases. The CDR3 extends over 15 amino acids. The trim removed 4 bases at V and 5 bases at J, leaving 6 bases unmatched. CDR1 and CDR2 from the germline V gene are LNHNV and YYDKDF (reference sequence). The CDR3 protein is CATSKTGGREDTQYF. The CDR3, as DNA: TGTGCCACCAGCAAGACAGGGGGCCGGGAAGATACGCAGTATTTT.

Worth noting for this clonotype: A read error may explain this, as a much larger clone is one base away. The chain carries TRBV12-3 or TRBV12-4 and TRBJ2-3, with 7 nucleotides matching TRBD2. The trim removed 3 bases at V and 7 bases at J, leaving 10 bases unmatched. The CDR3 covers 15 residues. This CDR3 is CASSLAVESGNTQYF. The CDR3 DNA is TGTGCCAGCAGTTTGGCGGTGGAGAGCGGGAATACGCAGTATTTT.

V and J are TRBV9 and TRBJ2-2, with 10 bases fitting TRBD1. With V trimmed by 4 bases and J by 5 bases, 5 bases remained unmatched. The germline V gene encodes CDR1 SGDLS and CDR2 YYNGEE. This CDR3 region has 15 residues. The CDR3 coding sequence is TGTGCCAGCAGCCCAGGGACAGGGGTTACCGGGGAGCTGTTTTTT. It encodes CASSPGTGVTGELFF.

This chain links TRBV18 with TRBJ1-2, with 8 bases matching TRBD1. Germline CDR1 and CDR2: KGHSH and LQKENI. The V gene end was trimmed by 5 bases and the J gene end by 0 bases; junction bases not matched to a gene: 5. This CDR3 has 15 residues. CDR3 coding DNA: TGTGCCAGCTCAATCGGACAGGGAGCTAACTATGGCTACACCTTC. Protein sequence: CASSIGQGANYGYTF.

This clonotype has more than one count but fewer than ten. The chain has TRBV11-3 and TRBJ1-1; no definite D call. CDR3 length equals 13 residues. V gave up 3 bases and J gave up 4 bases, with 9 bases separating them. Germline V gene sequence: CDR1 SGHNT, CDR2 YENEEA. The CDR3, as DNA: TGTGCCAGCAGCTTCGGGATTCGCACTGAAGCTTTCTTT. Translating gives CASSFGIRTEAFF.

CDR3 loop: CASSLMIDSWDQPQHF. Here the CDR3 DNA reads TGTGCCAGCAGCTTGATGATAGACAGCTGGGACCAGCCCCAGCATTTT. The rearrangement uses TRBV5-8 and TRBJ1-5, with D perhaps matching TRBD1 (5 bases). Germline assignment: CDR1 SGHTS and CDR2 YDEGEE. Trimming took off 1 base at V and 7 bases at J, with 18 bases between the two ends. The CDR3 is made up of 16 amino acids.

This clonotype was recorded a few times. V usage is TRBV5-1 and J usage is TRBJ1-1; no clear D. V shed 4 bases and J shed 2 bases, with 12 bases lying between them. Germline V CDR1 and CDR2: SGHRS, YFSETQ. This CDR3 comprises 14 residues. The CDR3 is CASSLPQVNTEAFF. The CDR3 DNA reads TGCGCCAGCAGCCTCCCCCAAGTTAACACTGAAGCTTTCTTT.

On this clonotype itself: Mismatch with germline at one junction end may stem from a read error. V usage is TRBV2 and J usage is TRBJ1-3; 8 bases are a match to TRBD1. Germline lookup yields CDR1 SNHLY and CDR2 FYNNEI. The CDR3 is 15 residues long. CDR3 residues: CASREGQGRGNTIYF. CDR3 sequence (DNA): TGTGCCAGCAGGGAAGGACAGGGAAGAGGAAACACCATATATTTT.

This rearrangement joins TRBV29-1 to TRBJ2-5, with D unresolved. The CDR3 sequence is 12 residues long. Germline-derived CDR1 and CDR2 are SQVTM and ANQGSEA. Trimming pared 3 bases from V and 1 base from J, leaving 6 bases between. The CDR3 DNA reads TGCAGCGTTGACGTCAGCCAAGAGACCCAGTACTTC. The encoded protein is CSVDVSQETQYF.